This TCR beta chain was captured in a study of CD8 T cells in ankylosing spondylitis. TCRdb itself ran the 5' RACE reads through MiXCR, one entry per CDR3 protein. The sample has about 310,000 distinct CDR3 sequences; roughly 20% are singletons. This clonotype has ten or more counts. As yet, its antigen is unknown. Germline V gene lookup returns CDR1 DFQATT and CDR2 SNEGSKA (reference sequence). V was trimmed by 3 bases and J by 6 bases, leaving 9 bases between them. The CDR3 runs to 12 residues. Whole-study findings and limits: Both synovial fluid and blood in reactive arthritis had previously been reported to carry some motif variants.

The chain employs TRBV20-1 and TRBJ2-1; D might be TRBD1 or TRBD2, each matching 5 bases. This clonotype originated in a female donor with ankylosing spondylitis or in good health (not recorded which). Sequenced material: blood, either unsorted or a sorted T cell fraction (not recorded which). In DNA, the CDR3 is TGCAGTGCTAGGGGACCTTTCAATGAGCAGTTCTTC. Its translation is CSARGPFNEQFF.